A single sample is the source of the 8 T cell receptor beta chains below, sequenced in a study of blood T cell repertoires in COVID-19. TCRdb's copy holds only in-frame clones and misses some; the assay was immunoSEQ multiplex PCR. The sample shows around 270,000 clones, roughly nine tenths of them seen only once. The sequencing input was peripheral blood. These receptors were obtained from a man between 60 and 75 years old who had recovered from COVID-19.

This sequence joins TRBV11-2 and TRBJ2-3; weak D call: TRBD1 (6 bases). The CDR3 has 17 amino acids. Trimming cost V 0 bases and J 5 bases, with 18 bases left between them. Germline CDR1 SGHAT, CDR2 FQNNGV. CDR3: CASSLDQGRGYGDTQYF. For the CDR3, the DNA is TGTGCCAGCAGCTTAGATCAAGGCAGGGGATACGGAGATACGCAGTATTTT.

This chain joins TRBV4-1 and TRBJ1-2, with a tentative D call TRBD1 (6 bases). The germline gives CDR1 MGHRA, CDR2 YSYEKL. This CDR3 is built from 12 residues. V dropped 3 bases and J dropped 10 bases, with 12 bases sitting between them. As DNA, the CDR3 is TGCGCCAGCAGCCAGGGGGACACCCTCTACACCTTC. The encoded protein is CASSQGDTLYTF.

The J gene is TRBJ2-5, the V gene TRBV19; 7 nucleotides line up with TRBD1. The J segment lost 5 bases and the V segment lost 3 bases, leaving 9 bases of the junction unmatched. The length of the CDR3 is 15 residues. Germline CDR1 and CDR2: LNHDA and SQIVND (reference sequence). CDR3 DNA sequence: TGTGCCAGTAGTATTGAGGGGGCGCCTTTCGAGACCCAGTACTTC. Protein: CASSIEGAPFETQYF.

This clone was counted between two and nine times. The V call is TRBV7-2, the J call TRBJ2-6, with D maybe TRBD1 (5 bases). CDR1 and CDR2 (germline): SGHTA, FQGNSA. V lost 4 bases and J lost 4, with 8 bases in between. CDR3 length: 14 amino acids. The CDR3 protein is CASSSGIGANVLTF. Written as DNA, the CDR3 is TGTGCCAGCAGCTCAGGGATCGGGGCCAACGTCCTGACTTTC.

The chain combines TRBV13 with TRBJ1-3; D is undetermined. CDR1 is PRHDT and CDR2 is FYEKMQ in the germline V gene (reference sequence). Trimming took off 4 bases at V and 4 bases at J, with 8 bases between the two ends. The CDR3 consists of 13 residues. This CDR3 is CASSSPPGNTIYF. For the CDR3, the DNA is TGTGCCAGCAGCTCCCCCCCGGGAAACACCATATATTTT.

This clone was counted a single time. The chain carries TRBV19 and TRBJ1-4; 8 bases agree with TRBD1. J was trimmed by 6 bases and V by 3 bases; bases with no gene match: 6. Germline values: CDR1 LNHDA, CDR2 SQIVND (reference sequence). This CDR3 region has 15 residues. CDR3 in DNA: TGTGCCAGTAGTATTGATCAGGGGGCGGATGAAAAACTGTTTTTT. Its protein is CASSIDQGADEKLFF. The entire variable domain, with the rest obtained from reference TRBV19 and TRBJ1-4, is as follows: DGGITQSPKYLFRKEGQNVTLSCEQNLNHDAMYWYRQDPGQGLRLIYYSQIVNDFQKGDIAEGYSVSREKKESFPLTVTSAQKNPTAFYLCASSIDQGADEKLFFGSGTQLSVL.

As DNA, the CDR3 is TGCGCCAGCAGCTTTGGACTAGCGGGGGGGTTTGATAGCACAGATACGCAGTATTTT. It yields the protein CASSFGLAGGFDSTDTQYF. This sequence joins TRBV5-1 and TRBJ2-3; 15 nucleotides line up with TRBD2. V was clipped by 2 bases and J by 0 bases; unmatched bases: 7. The CDR3 runs to 19 residues. Germline assignment: CDR1 SGHRS and CDR2 YFSETQ. The variable domain in full, with the rest retrieved from reference TRBV5-1 and TRBJ2-3, is KAGVTQTPRYLIKTRGQQVTLSCSPISGHRSVSWYQQTPGQGLQFLFEYFSETQRNKGNFPGRFSGRQFSNSRSEMNVSTLELGDSALYLCASSFGLAGGFDSTDTQYFGPGTRLTVL.

The V call is TRBV9, the J call TRBJ2-5; D gene unclear. Trimming stripped 0 bases from V and 5 bases from J, with 11 bases between. This CDR3 has 14 amino acids. Germline V gene data show CDR1 as SGDLS and CDR2 as YYNGEE. The CDR3 is CASSVGGFGETQYF. DNA for the CDR3: TGTGCCAGCAGCGTAGGAGGTTTCGGGGAGACCCAGTACTTC.